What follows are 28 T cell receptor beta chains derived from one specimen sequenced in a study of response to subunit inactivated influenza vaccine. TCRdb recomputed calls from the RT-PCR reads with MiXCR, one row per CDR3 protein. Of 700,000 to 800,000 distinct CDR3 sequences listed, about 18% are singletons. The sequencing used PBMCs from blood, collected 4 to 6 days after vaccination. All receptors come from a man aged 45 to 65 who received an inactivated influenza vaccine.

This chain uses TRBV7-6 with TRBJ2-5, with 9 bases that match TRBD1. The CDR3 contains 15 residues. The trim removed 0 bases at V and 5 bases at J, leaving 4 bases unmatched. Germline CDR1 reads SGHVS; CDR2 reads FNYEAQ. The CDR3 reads CASSLAGTGRETQYF. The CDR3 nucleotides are TGTGCCAGCAGCTTAGCCGGGACAGGGAGGGAGACCCAGTACTTC.

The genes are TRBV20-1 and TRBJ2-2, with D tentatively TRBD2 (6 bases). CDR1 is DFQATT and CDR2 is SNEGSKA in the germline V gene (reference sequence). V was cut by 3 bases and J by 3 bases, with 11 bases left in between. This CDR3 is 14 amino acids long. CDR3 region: CSASGRRYTGELFF. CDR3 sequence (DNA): TGCAGTGCTAGCGGGAGACGGTACACCGGGGAGCTGTTTTTT.

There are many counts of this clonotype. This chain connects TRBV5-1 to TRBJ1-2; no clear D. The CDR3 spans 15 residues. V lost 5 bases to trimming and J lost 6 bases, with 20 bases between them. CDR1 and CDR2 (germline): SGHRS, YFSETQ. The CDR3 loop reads CASSLWTADRDGYTF. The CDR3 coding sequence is TGCGCCAGCAGTTTGTGGACCGCTGATAGGGATGGCTACACCTTC.

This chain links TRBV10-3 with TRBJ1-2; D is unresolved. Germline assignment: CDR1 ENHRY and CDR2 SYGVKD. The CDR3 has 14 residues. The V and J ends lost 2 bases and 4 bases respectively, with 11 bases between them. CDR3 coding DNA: TGTGCCATCAGTGAGGGCGCGGCGGTCTATGGCTACACCTTC. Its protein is CAISEGAAVYGYTF.

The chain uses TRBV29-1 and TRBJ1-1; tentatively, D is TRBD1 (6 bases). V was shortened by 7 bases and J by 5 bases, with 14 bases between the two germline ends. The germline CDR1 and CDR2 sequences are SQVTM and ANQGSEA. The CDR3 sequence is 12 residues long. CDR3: CSAGATETEAFF. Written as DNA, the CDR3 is TGCAGCGCAGGGGCCACAGAGACTGAAGCTTTCTTT.

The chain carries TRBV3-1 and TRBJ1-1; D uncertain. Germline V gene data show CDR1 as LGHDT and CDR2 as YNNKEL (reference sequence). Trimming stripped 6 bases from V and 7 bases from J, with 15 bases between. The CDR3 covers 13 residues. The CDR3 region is CASSQTRDHEAFF. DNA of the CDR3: TGTGCCAGCAGTCAGACCAGAGACCATGAAGCTTTCTTT. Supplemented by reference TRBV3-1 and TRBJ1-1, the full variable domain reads DTAVSQTPKYLVTQMGNDKSIKCEQNLGHDTMYWYKQDSKKFLKIMFSYNNKELIINETVPNRFSPKSPDKAHLNLHINSLELGDSAVYFCASSQTRDHEAFFGQGTRLTVV.

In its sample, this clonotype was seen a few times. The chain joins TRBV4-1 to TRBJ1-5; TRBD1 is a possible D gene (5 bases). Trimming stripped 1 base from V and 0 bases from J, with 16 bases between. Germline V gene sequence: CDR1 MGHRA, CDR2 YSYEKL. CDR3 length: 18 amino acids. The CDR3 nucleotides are TGCGCCAGCAGCCAAGGCCCGGGGGTCGCATATAGCAATCAGCCCCAGCATTTT. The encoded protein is CASSQGPGVAYSNQPQHF.

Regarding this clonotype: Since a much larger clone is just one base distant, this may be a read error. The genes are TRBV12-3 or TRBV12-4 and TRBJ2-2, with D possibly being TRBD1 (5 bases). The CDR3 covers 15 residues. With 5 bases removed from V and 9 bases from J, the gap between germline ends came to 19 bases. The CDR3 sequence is CASSASGMSAWELFF. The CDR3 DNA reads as TGTGCCAGCAGTGCCTCAGGGATGTCGGCCTGGGAGCTGTTTTTT.

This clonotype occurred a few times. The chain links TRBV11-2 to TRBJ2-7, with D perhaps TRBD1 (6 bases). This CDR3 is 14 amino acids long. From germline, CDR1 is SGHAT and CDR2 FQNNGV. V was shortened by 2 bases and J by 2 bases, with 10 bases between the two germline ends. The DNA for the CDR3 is TGTGCCAGCAGCTTATTCAGGGGAGCCTACGAGCAGTACTTC. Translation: CASSLFRGAYEQYF. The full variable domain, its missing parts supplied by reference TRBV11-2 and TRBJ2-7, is EAGVAQSPRYKIIEKRQSVAFWCNPISGHATLYWYQQILGQGPKLLIQFQNNGVVDDSQLPKDRFSAERLKGVDSTLKIQPAKLEDSAVYLCASSLFRGAYEQYFGPGTRLTVT.

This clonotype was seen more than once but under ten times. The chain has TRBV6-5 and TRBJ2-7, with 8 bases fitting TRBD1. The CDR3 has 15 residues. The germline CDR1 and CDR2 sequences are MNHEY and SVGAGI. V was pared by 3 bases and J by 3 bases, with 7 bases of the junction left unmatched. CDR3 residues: CASSYDRDRGYEQYF. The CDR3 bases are TGTGCCAGCAGTTATGATCGTGACAGGGGCTACGAGCAGTACTTC.

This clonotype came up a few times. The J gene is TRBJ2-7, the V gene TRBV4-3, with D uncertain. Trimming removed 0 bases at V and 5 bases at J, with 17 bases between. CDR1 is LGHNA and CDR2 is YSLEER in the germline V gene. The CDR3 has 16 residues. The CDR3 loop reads CASSQDFSLRWDEQYF. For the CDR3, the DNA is TGCGCCAGCAGCCAAGATTTCTCGTTGCGATGGGACGAGCAGTACTTC.

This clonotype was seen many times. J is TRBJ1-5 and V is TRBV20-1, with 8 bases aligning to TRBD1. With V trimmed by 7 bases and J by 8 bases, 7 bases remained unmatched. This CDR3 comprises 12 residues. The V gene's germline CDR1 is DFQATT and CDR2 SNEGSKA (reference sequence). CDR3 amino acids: CSVGQALEPQHF. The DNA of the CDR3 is TGCAGTGTGGGACAGGCCTTGGAGCCCCAGCATTTT.

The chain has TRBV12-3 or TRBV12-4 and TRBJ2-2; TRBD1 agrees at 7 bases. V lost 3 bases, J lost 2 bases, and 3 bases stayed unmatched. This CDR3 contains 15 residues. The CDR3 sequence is CASSFRDSNTGELFF. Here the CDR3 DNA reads TGTGCCAGCAGTTTTCGGGACAGTAACACCGGGGAGCTGTTTTTT.

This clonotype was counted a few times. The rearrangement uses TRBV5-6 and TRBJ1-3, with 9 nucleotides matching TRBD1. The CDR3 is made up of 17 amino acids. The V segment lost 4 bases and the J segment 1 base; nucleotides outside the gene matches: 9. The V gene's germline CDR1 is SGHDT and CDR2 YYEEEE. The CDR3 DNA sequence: TGTGCCAGCAGCAGTTTTGGGACAGGGTGGTCTGGAAACACCATATATTTT. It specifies CASSSFGTGWSGNTIYF.

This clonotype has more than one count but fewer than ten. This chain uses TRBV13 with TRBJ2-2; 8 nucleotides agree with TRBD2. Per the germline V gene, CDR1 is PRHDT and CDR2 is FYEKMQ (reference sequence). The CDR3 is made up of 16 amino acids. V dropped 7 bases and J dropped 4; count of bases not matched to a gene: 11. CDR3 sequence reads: CASNPSAGGGTGELFF. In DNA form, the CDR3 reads TGTGCCAGCAACCCGTCGGCGGGAGGCGGCACCGGGGAGCTGTTTTTT.

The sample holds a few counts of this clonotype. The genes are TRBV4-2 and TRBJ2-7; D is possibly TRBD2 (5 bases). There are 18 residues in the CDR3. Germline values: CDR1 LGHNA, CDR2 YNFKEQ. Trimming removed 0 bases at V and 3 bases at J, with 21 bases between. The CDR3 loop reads CASSQDRSTTELHYEQYF. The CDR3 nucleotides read TGTGCCAGCAGCCAAGATAGATCGACTACCGAATTACACTACGAGCAGTACTTC.

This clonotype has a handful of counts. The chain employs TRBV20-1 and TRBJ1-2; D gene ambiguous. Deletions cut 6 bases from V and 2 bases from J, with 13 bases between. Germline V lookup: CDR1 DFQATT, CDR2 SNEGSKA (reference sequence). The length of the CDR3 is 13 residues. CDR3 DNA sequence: TGCAGTGCCCTCGTCAAAACCAACTATGGCTACACCTTC. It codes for CSALVKTNYGYTF.

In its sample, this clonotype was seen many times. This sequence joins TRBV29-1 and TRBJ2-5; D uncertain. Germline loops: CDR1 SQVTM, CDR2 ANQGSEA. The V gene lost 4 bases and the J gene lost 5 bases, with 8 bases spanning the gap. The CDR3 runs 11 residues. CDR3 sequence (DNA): TGCAGCGTTGGGGCTCGGGAGACCCAGTACTTC. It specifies CSVGARETQYF.

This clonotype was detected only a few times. DNA of the CDR3: TGTGCCAGCAACGGAGCTATGGAGACCCAGTACTTC. Protein product: CASNGAMETQYF. The chain joins TRBV25-1 to TRBJ2-5; D is uncertain. The CDR3 has 12 residues. Trimming shortened V by 7 bases and J by 5 bases, and 11 bases separated the two germline ends. Per germline, CDR1 MGHDK and CDR2 SYGVNS.

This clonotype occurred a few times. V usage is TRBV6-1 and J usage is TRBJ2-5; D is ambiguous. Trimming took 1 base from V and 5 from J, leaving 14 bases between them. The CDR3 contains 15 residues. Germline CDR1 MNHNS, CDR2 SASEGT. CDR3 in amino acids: CASSEEGPVSETQYF. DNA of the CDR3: TGTGCCAGCAGTGAAGAAGGTCCAGTCTCTGAGACCCAGTACTTC.

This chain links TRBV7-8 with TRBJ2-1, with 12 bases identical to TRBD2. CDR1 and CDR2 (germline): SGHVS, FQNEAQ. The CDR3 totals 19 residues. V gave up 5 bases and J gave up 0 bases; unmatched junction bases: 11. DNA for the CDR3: TGTGCCAGCAGCACCGAACTAGCGGGAGGCCTTAGCTCCTACAATGAGCAGTTCTTC. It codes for CASSTELAGGLSSYNEQFF.

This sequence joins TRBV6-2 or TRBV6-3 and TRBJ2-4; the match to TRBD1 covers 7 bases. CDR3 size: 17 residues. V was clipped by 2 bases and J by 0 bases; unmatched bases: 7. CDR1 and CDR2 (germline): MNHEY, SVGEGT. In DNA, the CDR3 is TGTGCCAGCAGTTACCCGCAGGGGGAACTAGCCAAAAACATTCAGTACTTC. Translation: CASSYPQGELAKNIQYF.

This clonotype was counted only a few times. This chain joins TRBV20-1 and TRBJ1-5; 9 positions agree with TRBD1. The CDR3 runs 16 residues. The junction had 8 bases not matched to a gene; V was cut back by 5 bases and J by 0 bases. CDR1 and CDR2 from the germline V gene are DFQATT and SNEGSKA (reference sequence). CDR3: CSASTGGRNSNQPQHF. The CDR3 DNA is TGCAGTGCTTCGACAGGGGGGCGAAATAGCAATCAGCCCCAGCATTTT.

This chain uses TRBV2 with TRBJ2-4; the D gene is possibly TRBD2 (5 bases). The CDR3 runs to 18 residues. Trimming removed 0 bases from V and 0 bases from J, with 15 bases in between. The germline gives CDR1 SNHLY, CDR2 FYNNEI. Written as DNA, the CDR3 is TGTGCCAGCAGTGAAGCGGGCTTGCGGGCTATAGCCAAAAACATTCAGTACTTC. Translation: CASSEAGLRAIAKNIQYF.

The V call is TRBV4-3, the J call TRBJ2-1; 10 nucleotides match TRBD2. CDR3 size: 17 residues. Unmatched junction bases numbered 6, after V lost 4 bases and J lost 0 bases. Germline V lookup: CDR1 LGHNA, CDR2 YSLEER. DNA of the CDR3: TGCGCCAGCAGCCTCGGGACTAGCGCGAGCTCCTACAATGAGCAGTTCTTC. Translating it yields CASSLGTSASSYNEQFF.

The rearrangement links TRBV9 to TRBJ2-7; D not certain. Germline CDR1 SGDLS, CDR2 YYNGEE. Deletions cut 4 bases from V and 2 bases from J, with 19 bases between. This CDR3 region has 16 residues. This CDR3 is CASSPNPSTITYEQYF. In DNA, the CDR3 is TGTGCCAGCAGCCCAAACCCTTCGACGATCACCTACGAGCAGTACTTC.

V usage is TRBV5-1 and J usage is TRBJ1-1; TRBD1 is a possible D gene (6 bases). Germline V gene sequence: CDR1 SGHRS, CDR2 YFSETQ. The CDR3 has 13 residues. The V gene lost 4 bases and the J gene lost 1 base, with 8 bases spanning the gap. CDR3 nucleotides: TGCGCCAGCAGCGTGACAGGGAACACTGAAGCTTTCTTT. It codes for CASSVTGNTEAFF.

CDR3 bases: TGCAGTGCTAGAGATACTTCGGGGTTGGATACGCAGTATTTT. It codes for CSARDTSGLDTQYF. This chain uses TRBV20-1 with TRBJ2-3; D is possibly TRBD2 (5 bases). Germline CDR1 and CDR2: DFQATT and SNEGSKA (reference sequence). This CDR3 is 14 amino acids long. V was shortened by 0 bases and J by 6 bases, with 13 bases between the two germline ends.